A single sample is the source of the 28 T cell receptor beta chains below, sequenced in a study of blood T cell repertoires in COVID-19. Data came from immunoSEQ multiplex PCR; TCRdb stores just in-frame clones and leaves some out. The sample has around 200,000 clones; about 89% are singletons. Material: peripheral blood. These receptor sequences come from a man in his forties or fifties with active or convalescent COVID-19.

The CDR3, as DNA: TGTGCCAGCAGCAGGAGGGGGGGGTTGAACATTCAGTACTTC. As protein: CASSRRGGLNIQYF. This chain uses TRBV5-8 with TRBJ2-4, with D possibly TRBD2 on 7 matching bases. Trimming pared 4 bases from V and 7 bases from J, leaving 15 bases between. CDR1 and CDR2 (germline): SGHTS, YDEGEE. This CDR3 spans 14 amino acids.

The rearrangement uses TRBV20-1 and TRBJ2-3; no clear D. The V and J ends lost 6 bases and 6 bases respectively, with 10 bases between them. The V gene's germline CDR1 is DFQATT and CDR2 SNEGSKA (reference sequence). This CDR3 has 11 amino acids. In nucleotides, the CDR3 is TGCAGTGCCTTCGACAAGGATACGCAGTATTTT. This sequence encodes CSAFDKDTQYF.

The V gene is TRBV30, the J gene TRBJ2-2; a weak D match, TRBD2 (5 bases). There are 12 residues in the CDR3. The V end was cut by 1 base, the J end by 6 bases, with 6 bases between. CDR1 is GTSNPN and CDR2 is SVGIG in the germline V gene (reference sequence). CDR3 loop: CAWSAGSGELFF. The CDR3 DNA is TGTGCCTGGAGTGCGGGGTCCGGGGAGCTGTTTTTT. Using reference TRBV30 and TRBJ2-2 for the parts outside the CDR3, the full variable domain is SQTIHQWPATLVQPVGSPLSLECTVEGTSNPNLYWYRQAAGRGLQLLFYSVGIGQISSEVPQNLSASRPQDRQFILSSKKLLLSDSGFYLCAWSAGSGELFFGEGSRLTVL.

The V call is TRBV2, the J call TRBJ2-3, with 7 bases identical to TRBD1. The CDR3 extends over 15 amino acids. CDR1 is SNHLY, CDR2 FYNNEI, per germline. Germline trimming cut 5 bases from V and 1 base from J; bases unmatched to any gene: 6. The CDR3 nucleotides read TGTGCCAGCAGTCAGGGGGATATTGGCACAGATACGCAGTATTTT. This codes for CASSQGDIGTDTQYF.

V usage is TRBV2 and J usage is TRBJ2-7; D possibly corresponds to TRBD1 (6 bases). Germline V gene data show CDR1 as SNHLY and CDR2 as FYNNEI. The CDR3 contains 18 residues. With 2 bases removed from V and 5 bases from J, the gap between germline ends came to 25 bases. As DNA, the CDR3 is TGTGCCAGCAGTGAACCGAGGCCTTCGGACAGACTTCCCAACGAGCAGTACTTC. It specifies CASSEPRPSDRLPNEQYF.

This clone occurred once. This chain joins TRBV4-3 and TRBJ1-2, with D tentatively TRBD1 (5 bases). The CDR3 length is 14 residues. Germline values: CDR1 LGHNA, CDR2 YSLEER. Trimming left V 4 bases short and J 0 bases short, with 9 bases between. As DNA, the CDR3 is TGCGCCAGCAGCCCCCAGGGATCTAACTATGGCTACACCTTC. Protein sequence: CASSPQGSNYGYTF.

This chain joins TRBV6-6 and TRBJ1-5; TRBD1 might be the D (6 bases). Trimming pared 8 bases from V and 9 bases from J, leaving 23 bases between. Germline CDR1 MNHNY, CDR2 SVGAGI (reference sequence). CDR3 size: 15 residues. The CDR3 DNA reads TGTGCCAGCGCTCCGGGACACCCCGAGGTAGGGCCCCAGCATTTT. Its translation: CASAPGHPEVGPQHF.

V gene TRBV28 combines with J gene TRBJ2-3, with TRBD2 as a possible D gene (5 bases). Trimming shortened V by 4 bases and J by 4 bases, and 12 bases separated the two germline ends. This CDR3 is built from 14 residues. Germline V lookup: CDR1 MDHEN, CDR2 SYDVKM. CDR3 protein: CASSWTFGADTQYF. The DNA for the CDR3 is TGTGCCAGCAGTTGGACTTTCGGCGCAGATACGCAGTATTTT.

This clone was seen more than once but under ten times. CDR3 in DNA: TGTGCCACCAGCAGACGCGAGGAAAAACTGTTTTTT. This codes for CATSRREEKLFF. The chain carries TRBV15 and TRBJ1-4, with D unresolved. Germline CDR1 is LNHNV and CDR2 is YYDKDF (reference sequence). Trimming took 2 bases from V and 8 from J, leaving 6 bases between them. This CDR3 spans 12 amino acids.

V is TRBV29-1 and J is TRBJ1-1; no clear D. Trimming stripped 3 bases from V and 3 bases from J, with 8 bases between. The V gene's germline CDR1 is SQVTM and CDR2 ANQGSEA. The CDR3 length is 12 residues. CDR3 sequence (DNA): TGCAGCGTTGAGGGAGGCGACACTGAAGCTTTCTTT. Its protein product is CSVEGGDTEAFF.

The rearrangement uses TRBV25-1 and TRBJ2-7; TRBD1 matches at 10 bases. This CDR3 region has 15 residues. The V gene end was trimmed by 2 bases and the J gene end by 6 bases; junction bases not matched to a gene: 7. The germline CDR1 and CDR2 sequences are MGHDK and SYGVNS. DNA of the CDR3: TGTGCCAGCAGTGAACCGGGACAGGGGATTTCCGAGCAGTACTTC. It specifies CASSEPGQGISEQYF.

The chain carries TRBV6-2 or TRBV6-3 and TRBJ2-2; weak D call: TRBD2 (5 bases). Germline V lookup: CDR1 MNHEY, CDR2 SVGEGT. The CDR3 loop spans 14 amino acids. V was trimmed by 7 bases and J by 4 bases, leaving 13 bases between them. Here the CDR3 DNA reads TGTGCCAGCACCCCCCGGCGGGTCACCGGGGAGCTGTTTTTT. Its protein is CASTPRRVTGELFF.

V usage is TRBV3-1 (or the pseudogene TRBV3-2) and J usage is TRBJ1-1; TRBD1 aligns across 10 bases. The CDR3 contains 14 residues. The germline V gene has CDR1 LGHDT and CDR2 YNNKEL (reference sequence). With V trimmed by 3 bases and J by 4 bases, 2 bases remained unmatched. The CDR3 region has the DNA TGTGCCAGCAGCCAGACAGGGGGCAGCACTGAAGCTTTCTTT. Amino acids: CASSQTGGSTEAFF.

V usage is TRBV5-6 and J usage is TRBJ2-3; TRBD1 agrees at 7 bases. V lost 3 bases, J lost 1 base, and 5 bases stayed unmatched. The length of the CDR3 is 15 residues. The germline V gene encodes CDR1 SGHDT and CDR2 YYEEEE. The CDR3 DNA follows: TGTGCCAGCAGCTCCACGGGACAGCGCACAGATACGCAGTATTTT. This translates into CASSSTGQRTDTQYF.

As concerns this clone: The same CDR3 is also encoded by other DNA sequences in this sample. The V gene is TRBV5-4, the J gene TRBJ2-7; 7 bases line up with TRBD1. Germline values: CDR1 SGHNT, CDR2 YYREEE (reference sequence). The CDR3 sequence is 16 residues long. J lost 6 bases, V lost 4 bases, and 16 bases had no gene match. The CDR3 bases are TGTGCCAGCAGCGCAGGGGGTTTGACAGGAGTTACCGAGCAGTACTTC. Translating gives CASSAGGLTGVTEQYF.

The chain combines TRBV11-2 with TRBJ1-6; 9 nucleotides agree with TRBD1. J lost 7 bases, V lost 6 bases, and 4 bases had no gene match. CDR1 SGHAT and CDR2 FQNNGV come from the germline V gene. The CDR3 contains 14 residues. CDR3 loop: CASRRDRDNSPLHF. CDR3 sequence (DNA): TGTGCCAGCAGGCGGGACAGGGACAATTCACCCCTCCACTTT.

The rearrangement links TRBV7-2 to TRBJ1-1; unclear D gene. This CDR3 region has 15 residues. Germline CDR1 and CDR2: SGHTA and FQGNSA. V was cut by 1 base and J by 1 base, with 10 bases left in between. CDR3 in DNA: TGTGCCAGCAGCTTAGGGAGTGGATGGAACACTGAAGCTTTCTTT. Protein: CASSLGSGWNTEAFF.

Notes on this clone: The junction and the germline gene differ at one end; a read error may be behind it. The chain employs TRBV6-5 and TRBJ2-7; weak D call: TRBD2 (5 bases). Per germline, CDR1 MNHEY and CDR2 SVGAGI. This CDR3 is built from 14 residues. The CDR3 DNA reads as TGTGCCAGCGGACCATATGGGAGCTCTGGCCAACGATCCTTC. Translated, it gives CASGPYGSSGQRSF.

On this clone: The same CDR3 can be traced to other DNA sequences in this sample. The chain employs TRBV19 and TRBJ1-1; the match to TRBD1 covers 8 bases. The CDR3 runs 16 residues. Trimming took 4 bases from V and 0 from J; bases not matched to a gene: 7. Germline CDR1 LNHDA, CDR2 SQIVND (reference sequence). The CDR3: CASSTRQGPMNTEAFF. CDR3 nucleotide sequence: TGTGCCAGTAGTACGCGACAGGGGCCCATGAACACTGAAGCTTTCTTT.

The chain joins TRBV3-1 (or the pseudogene TRBV3-2) to TRBJ2-1; tentative D call: TRBD2 (6 bases). V was trimmed by 1 base and J by 10 bases, leaving 14 bases between them. Germline CDR1 and CDR2: LGHDT and YNNKEL (reference sequence). This CDR3 is built from 14 residues. CDR3 in DNA: TGTGCCAGCAGCCAAGTCCTAGCGAACCGGGAGCAGTTCTTC. It codes for CASSQVLANREQFF.

The chain joins TRBV27 to TRBJ1-2; 9 bases line up with TRBD1. Germline CDR1 is MNHEY and CDR2 is SMNVEV (reference sequence). The CDR3 sequence is 15 residues long. V gave up 3 bases and J gave up 6 bases; unmatched junction bases: 8. CDR3 loop: CASSFEGQGFNGYTF. The CDR3, as DNA: TGTGCCAGCAGTTTTGAGGGACAGGGCTTTAATGGCTACACCTTC.

The chain has TRBV7-2 and TRBJ1-2; no definite D call. Deletions cut 5 bases from V and 6 bases from J, with 13 bases between. Germline CDR1 and CDR2: SGHTA and FQGNSA. The CDR3 length is 13 residues. CDR3 nucleotides: TGTGCCAGCAGCCCCTTGGCCTTTGATGGCTACACCTTC. Translation: CASSPLAFDGYTF. Filled out from reference TRBV7-2 and TRBJ1-2, the complete variable domain reads GAGVSQSPSNKVTEKGKDVELRCDPISGHTALYWYRQSLGQGLEFLIYFQGNSAPDKSGLPSDRFSAERTGGSVSTLTIQRTQQEDSAVYLCASSPLAFDGYTFGSGTRLTVV.

This CDR3 reads CASSPNQPQHF. In nucleotides, the CDR3 is TGCGCCAGCAGTCCGAATCAGCCCCAGCATTTT. The chain has TRBV10-1 and TRBJ1-5; D gene uncertain. Germline CDR1 WNHNN, CDR2 SYGVQD (reference sequence). The CDR3 is 11 residues long. The V and J ends lost 5 bases and 4 bases respectively, with 3 bases between them.

The gene calls are TRBV7-6 and TRBJ1-3; possibly TRBD1 for D (6 bases). The CDR3 contains 13 residues. Trimming stripped 5 bases from V and 7 bases from J, with 12 bases between. Per germline, CDR1 SGHVS and CDR2 FNYEAQ. The CDR3 sequence: CASSTGRGNTIYF. In DNA form, the CDR3 reads TGTGCCAGCAGCACCGGGAGGGGGAACACCATATATTTT.

This chain links TRBV29-1 with TRBJ1-1, with D possibly matching TRBD1 (6 bases). The germline V and J ends were trimmed by 5 bases and 10 bases, with 23 bases remaining between them. CDR3 length equals 14 residues. Germline values: CDR1 SQVTM, CDR2 ANQGSEA. The CDR3: CSVFVGSREGGAFF. CDR3 in DNA: TGCAGCGTTTTCGTTGGGTCCAGGGAAGGGGGAGCTTTCTTT.

V usage is TRBV2 and J usage is TRBJ2-2; 9 bases line up with TRBD1. The CDR3 consists of 15 residues. From germline, CDR1 is SNHLY and CDR2 FYNNEI. Losses at the gene ends were 7 bases for V and 6 bases for J; bases not matched to a gene: 9. Here the CDR3 reads CASKRRDRVAGELFF. In nucleotides, the CDR3 is TGTGCCAGCAAAAGAAGGGACAGGGTAGCCGGGGAGCTGTTTTTT. The full variable domain, in which reference TRBV2 and TRBJ2-2 provide the parts outside the CDR3, is EPEVTQTPSHQVTQMGQEVILRCVPISNHLYFYWYRQILGQKVEFLVSFYNNEISEKSEIFDDQFSVERPDGSNFTLKIRSTKLEDSAMYFCASKRRDRVAGELFFGEGSRLTVL.

The chain joins TRBV19 to TRBJ1-2; the match to TRBD1 covers 9 bases. Germline V gives CDR1 LNHDA, CDR2 SQIVND (reference sequence). The CDR3 is 13 residues long. V was pared by 7 bases and J by 8 bases, with 8 bases of the junction left unmatched. The CDR3 loop reads CASTTGTGLGYTF. The CDR3 DNA reads TGTGCCAGTACCACCGGGACAGGGTTAGGCTACACCTTC.

The genes are TRBV28 and TRBJ1-6, with D possibly TRBD1 on 5 matching bases. The CDR3 has 12 residues. Looked up from germline, CDR1 is MDHEN and CDR2 is SYDVKM. V lost 8 bases, J lost 6 bases, and 8 bases lay in between. The CDR3 spells CASGGSNSPLHF. CDR3 coding DNA: TGTGCCAGCGGGGGGAGTAATTCACCCCTCCACTTT.